This T cell receptor beta chain was sequenced in a study of CD8+CD57+ T cells in acquired aplastic anemia. Across the whole study: On average, sorted CD4+ and CD8+ cells gave around 3.3 ug of DNA.

Genomic DNA templated the TCR beta VDJ and CDR3 profiling. Each CDR3 protein is one row after TCRdb ran MiXCR on the reads. The data show hundreds of thousands of distinct CDR3 sequences, with 55% to 70% seen just once and 4% held by the top ten. This CDR3 is 17 amino acids long. Germline CDR1 MNHEY, CDR2 SVGEGT. Trimming removed 8 bases from V and 3 bases from J; junction bases left unmatched: 15. Sequenced material: sorted CD4+, CD8+, or CD8+CD57+ T cells (not recorded which) from PBMCs. The chain has TRBV6-2 or TRBV6-3 and TRBJ2-5; 10 bases match TRBD1. This receptor was obtained from a human donor in good health, serving as a control. The CDR3 is CASYEVLGTGEEETQYF. In DNA, the CDR3 is TGTGCCAGCTACGAAGTCTTAGGGACAGGGGAGGAAGAGACCCAGTACTTC.